The 19 T cell receptor beta chains listed next were all sequenced from one sample in a study of T cells expressing NK-cell markers. TCRdb re-called the 5' RACE reads and gives one entry per CDR3 protein, without DNA. The sample table sets out about 430,000 distinct CDR3 sequences. Sequencing input: blood T cells: a sorted CD56 or NKG2C T cell subset, CD4+ or CD8+ T cells, or bulk PBMC T cells (not recorded which). The receptors shown here come from a woman between 50 and 59 years old in good health.

V and J are TRBV5-4 and TRBJ2-1; TCRdb gives TRBD1 as the D gene, but with no DNA this cannot be confirmed. Looked up from germline, CDR1 is SGHNT and CDR2 is YYREEE (reference sequence). The CDR3 loop spans 16 amino acids. This CDR3 is CASSSPVADSYNEQFF.

The J gene is TRBJ2-2, the V gene TRBV5-1. The length of the CDR3 is 15 residues. Per the germline V gene, CDR1 is SGHRS and CDR2 is YFSETQ. The CDR3 is CASSLANDHRRELFF.

The chain is built from TRBV20-1 and TRBJ2-1; TCRdb calls TRBD2, which cannot be checked without DNA. Germline V gene lookup returns CDR1 DFQATT and CDR2 SNEGSKA (reference sequence). The CDR3 has 16 amino acids. The CDR3 here is CSAREGDLAGGNEQFF.

The rearrangement links TRBV5-5 to TRBJ2-2; TCRdb reports TRBD1, a call that lacks DNA to check it against. This CDR3 is 16 amino acids long. Germline V gene lookup returns CDR1 SGHKS and CDR2 YYEKEE (reference sequence). This CDR3 is CASSLAGGATTGELFF.

This chain joins TRBV4-1 and TRBJ2-1; with no DNA, the TCRdb D assignment of TRBD2 cannot be verified. The CDR3 runs to 17 residues. Per germline, CDR1 MGHRA and CDR2 YSYEKL. The chain's CDR3 is CASSPRSGREPSDEQFF.

The rearrangement uses TRBV9 and TRBJ2-1. The CDR3 has 13 amino acids. CDR1 and CDR2 from the germline V gene are SGDLS and YYNGEE. The CDR3 here is CASSFSAYNEQFF.

The V and J genes are TRBV7-2 and TRBJ2-6. CDR1 and CDR2 (germline): SGHTA, FQGNSA. The CDR3 is 16 amino acids. Here the CDR3 reads CASSPRVRAGANVLTF.

This rearrangement joins TRBV12-3 or TRBV12-4 to TRBJ2-1; TCRdb designates TRBD2, a call that cannot be tested without DNA. The CDR3 consists of 18 residues. CDR3 amino acids: CASSLGSGHSRPYNEQFF.

The rearrangement uses TRBV4-1 and TRBJ2-2; the D gene TCRdb calls, TRBD2, cannot be checked with no DNA. Germline-derived CDR1 and CDR2 are MGHRA and YSYEKL. The CDR3 runs 15 residues. CDR3 residues: CASSQGTSLTGELFF.

The rearrangement uses TRBV11-2 and TRBJ2-5; the D call from TCRdb, TRBD2, cannot be confirmed without DNA. This CDR3 is built from 16 residues. CDR1 is SGHAT and CDR2 is FQNNGV in the germline V gene. CDR3 protein: CASSAGTSGRVETQYF. Full variable domain (rest looked up from reference TRBV11-2 and TRBJ2-5): EAGVAQSPRYKIIEKRQSVAFWCNPISGHATLYWYQQILGQGPKLLIQFQNNGVVDDSQLPKDRFSAERLKGVDSTLKIQPAKLEDSAVYLCASSAGTSGRVETQYFGPGTRLLVL.

V is TRBV5-1 and J is TRBJ2-2. Germline-derived CDR1 and CDR2 are SGHRS and YFSETQ. CDR3 length equals 13 residues. CDR3 residues: CASSLVSTGELFF.

The chain recombines TRBV4-2 with TRBJ1-3; the TRBD1 assignment by TCRdb is unverifiable without DNA. The CDR3 runs 15 residues. Germline CDR1 reads LGHNA; CDR2 reads YNFKEQ. The CDR3 reads CASSQVGQVGNTIYF.

V is TRBV20-1 and J is TRBJ2-2. Germline CDR1 and CDR2: DFQATT and SNEGSKA (reference sequence). This CDR3 spans 13 amino acids. The CDR3 sequence is CSAINRNTGELFF.

The chain is built from TRBV4-1 and TRBJ2-1. Germline V gene data show CDR1 as MGHRA and CDR2 as YSYEKL. There are 13 residues in the CDR3. Here the CDR3 reads CASSQDRRSEQFF.

The V gene is TRBV3-1, the J gene TRBJ2-3; TCRdb reports TRBD2, a call that lacks DNA to check it against. Germline CDR1 is LGHDT and CDR2 is YNNKEL (reference sequence). This CDR3 region has 16 residues. The CDR3 here is CASSLDSGHYTDTQYF.

This chain uses TRBV12-3 or TRBV12-4 with TRBJ2-4; as DNA is missing, the TRBD1 call by TCRdb cannot be tested. The CDR3 consists of 16 residues. The CDR3 reads CASSDRASRAKNIQYF.

The CDR3 sequence is CASSPWTGPLAKEAFF. The chain employs TRBV5-1 and TRBJ1-1; without DNA, the TCRdb call of TRBD1 cannot be checked. The CDR3 is made up of 16 amino acids. CDR1 SGHRS and CDR2 YFSETQ come from the germline V gene.

V and J are TRBV5-5 and TRBJ2-5. The CDR3 spans 14 residues. Germline CDR1 is SGHKS and CDR2 is YYEKEE (reference sequence). The CDR3 here is CASSFTGSQETQYF.

The V call is TRBV2, the J call TRBJ2-3. The CDR3 has 13 residues. Germline CDR1 SNHLY, CDR2 FYNNEI. The chain's CDR3 is CASRVDFTDTQYF.